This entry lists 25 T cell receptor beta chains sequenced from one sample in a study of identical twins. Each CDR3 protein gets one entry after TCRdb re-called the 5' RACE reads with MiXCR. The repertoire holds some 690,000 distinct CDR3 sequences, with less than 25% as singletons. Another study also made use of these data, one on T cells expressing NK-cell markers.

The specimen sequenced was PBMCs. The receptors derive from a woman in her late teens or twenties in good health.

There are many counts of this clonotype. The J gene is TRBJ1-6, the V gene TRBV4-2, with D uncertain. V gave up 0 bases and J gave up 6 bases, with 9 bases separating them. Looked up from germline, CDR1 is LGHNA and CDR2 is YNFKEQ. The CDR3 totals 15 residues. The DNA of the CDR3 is TGTGCCAGCAGCCAAGATAGCCATCCTAATTCACCCCTCCACTTT. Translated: CASSQDSHPNSPLHF.

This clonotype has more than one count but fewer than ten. The CDR3 coding sequence is TGTGCCAGCAGGCGGACTAGCGGAACCTACAATGAGCAGTTCTTC. This sequence encodes CASRRTSGTYNEQFF. The rearrangement links TRBV12-3 or TRBV12-4 to TRBJ2-1, with 10 bases lining up with TRBD2. This CDR3 contains 15 residues. The junction had 4 bases not matched to a gene; V was cut back by 6 bases and J by 2 bases.

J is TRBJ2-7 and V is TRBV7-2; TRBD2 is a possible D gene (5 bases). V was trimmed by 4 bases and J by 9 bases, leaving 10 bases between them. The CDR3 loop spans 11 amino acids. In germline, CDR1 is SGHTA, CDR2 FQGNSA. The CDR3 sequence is CASSWTGLQYF. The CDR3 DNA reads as TGTGCCAGCAGCTGGACTGGTCTGCAGTACTTC.

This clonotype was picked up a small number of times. The CDR3 sequence: CASSSQGRSNQPQHF. CDR3 nucleotides: TGTGCCAGCAGCTCACAGGGGCGCAGCAATCAGCCCCAGCATTTT. The chain links TRBV6-2 or TRBV6-3 to TRBJ1-5; 7 bases are a match to TRBD1. Looked up from germline, CDR1 is MNHEY and CDR2 is SVGEGT. J gave up 1 base and V 6 bases, and 6 bases lay outside the gene matches. The CDR3 extends over 15 amino acids.

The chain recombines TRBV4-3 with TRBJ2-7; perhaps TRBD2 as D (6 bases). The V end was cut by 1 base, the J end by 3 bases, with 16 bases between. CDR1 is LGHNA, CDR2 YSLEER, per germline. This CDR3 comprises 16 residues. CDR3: CASSQGISGAFYEQYF. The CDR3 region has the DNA TGCGCCAGCAGCCAAGGGATTTCGGGAGCTTTCTACGAGCAGTACTTC.

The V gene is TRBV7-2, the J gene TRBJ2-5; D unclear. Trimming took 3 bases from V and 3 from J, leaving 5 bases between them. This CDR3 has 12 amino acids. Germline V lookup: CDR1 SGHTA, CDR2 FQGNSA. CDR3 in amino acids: CASSLDKETQYF. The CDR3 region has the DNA TGTGCCAGCAGCTTGGATAAAGAGACCCAGTACTTC. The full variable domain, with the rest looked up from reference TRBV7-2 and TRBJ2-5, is GAGVSQSPSNKVTEKGKDVELRCDPISGHTALYWYRQSLGQGLEFLIYFQGNSAPDKSGLPSDRFSAERTGGSVSTLTIQRTQQEDSAVYLCASSLDKETQYFGPGTRLLVL.

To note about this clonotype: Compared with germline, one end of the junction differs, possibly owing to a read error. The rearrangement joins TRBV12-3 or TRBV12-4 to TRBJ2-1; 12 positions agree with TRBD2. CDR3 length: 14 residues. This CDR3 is CASSLAGGAPAQFF. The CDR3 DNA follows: TGTGCCAGCAGTCTAGCGGGGGGGGCCCCCGCCCAGTTCTTC.

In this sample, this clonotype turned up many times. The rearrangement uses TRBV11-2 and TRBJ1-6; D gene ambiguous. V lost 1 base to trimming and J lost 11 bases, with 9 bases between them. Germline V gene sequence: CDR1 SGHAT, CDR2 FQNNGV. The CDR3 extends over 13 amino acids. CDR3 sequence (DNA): TGTGCCAGCAGCTTAGGTTCCGAGGCACCCCTCCACTTT. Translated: CASSLGSEAPLHF.

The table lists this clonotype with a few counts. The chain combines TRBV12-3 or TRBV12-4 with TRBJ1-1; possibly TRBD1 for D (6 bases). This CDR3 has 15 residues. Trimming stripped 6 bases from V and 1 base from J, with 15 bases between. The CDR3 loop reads CASSPRTAKNTEAFF. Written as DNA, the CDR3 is TGTGCCAGCAGCCCCCGGACAGCCAAGAACACTGAAGCTTTCTTT.

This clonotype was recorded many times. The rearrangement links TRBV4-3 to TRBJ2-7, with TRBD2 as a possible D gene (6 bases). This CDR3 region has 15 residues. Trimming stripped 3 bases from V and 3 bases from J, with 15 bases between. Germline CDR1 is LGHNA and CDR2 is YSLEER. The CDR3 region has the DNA TGCGCCAGCAGCCAGCTGCTGGGGGGAATCTACGAGCAGTACTTC. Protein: CASSQLLGGIYEQYF.

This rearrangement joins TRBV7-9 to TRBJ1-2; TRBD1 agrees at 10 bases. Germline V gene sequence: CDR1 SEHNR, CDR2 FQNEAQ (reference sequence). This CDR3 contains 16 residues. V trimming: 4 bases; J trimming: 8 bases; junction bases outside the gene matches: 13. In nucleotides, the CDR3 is TGTGCCAGCAGCTCCCCCTCGAACGGACAGGGGGGGGGCTACACCTTC. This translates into CASSSPSNGQGGGYTF. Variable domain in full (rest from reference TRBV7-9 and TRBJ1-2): DTGVSQNPRHKITKRGQNVTFRCDPISEHNRLYWYRQTLGQGPEFLTYFQNEAQLEKSRLLSDRFSAERPKGSFSTLEIQRTEQGDSAMYLCASSSPSNGQGGGYTFGSGTRLTVV.

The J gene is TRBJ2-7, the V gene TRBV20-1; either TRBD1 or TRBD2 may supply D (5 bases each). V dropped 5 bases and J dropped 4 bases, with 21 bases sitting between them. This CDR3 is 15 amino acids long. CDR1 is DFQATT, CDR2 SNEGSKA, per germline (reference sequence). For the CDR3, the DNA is TGCAGTGCTGCATCTCGGGGCAGCTTCTCGTACGAGCAGTACTTC. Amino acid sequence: CSAASRGSFSYEQYF.

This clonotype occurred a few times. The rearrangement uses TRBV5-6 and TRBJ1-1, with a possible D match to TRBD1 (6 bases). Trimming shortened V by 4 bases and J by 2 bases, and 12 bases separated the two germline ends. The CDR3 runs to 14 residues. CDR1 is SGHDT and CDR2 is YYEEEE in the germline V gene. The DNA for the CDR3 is TGTGCCAGCAGCGGGGGGCTGCAAAACACTGAAGCTTTCTTT. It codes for CASSGGLQNTEAFF.

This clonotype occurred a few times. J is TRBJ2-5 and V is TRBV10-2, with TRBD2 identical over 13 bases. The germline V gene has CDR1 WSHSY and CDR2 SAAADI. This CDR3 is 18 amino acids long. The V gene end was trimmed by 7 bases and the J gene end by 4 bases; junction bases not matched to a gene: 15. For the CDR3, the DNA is TGCGCCAGCAATAAGGAACTAGCGGGAGGGCCGGTGGGAGAGACCCAGTACTTC. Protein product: CASNKELAGGPVGETQYF.

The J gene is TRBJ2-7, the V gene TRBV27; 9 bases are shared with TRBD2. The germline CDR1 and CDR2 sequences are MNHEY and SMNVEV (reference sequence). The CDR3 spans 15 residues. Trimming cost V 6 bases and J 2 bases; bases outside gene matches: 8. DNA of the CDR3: TGTGCCAGCAGGACAATCAGCGGGGGGACCTACGAGCAGTACTTC. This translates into CASRTISGGTYEQYF.

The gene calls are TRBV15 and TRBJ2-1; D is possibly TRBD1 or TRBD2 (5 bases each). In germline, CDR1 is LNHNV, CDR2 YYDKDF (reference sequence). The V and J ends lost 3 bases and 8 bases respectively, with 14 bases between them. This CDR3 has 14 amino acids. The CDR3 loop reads CATSRRDRGHEQFF. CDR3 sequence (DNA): TGTGCCACCAGCAGGAGGGACCGAGGCCATGAGCAGTTCTTC.

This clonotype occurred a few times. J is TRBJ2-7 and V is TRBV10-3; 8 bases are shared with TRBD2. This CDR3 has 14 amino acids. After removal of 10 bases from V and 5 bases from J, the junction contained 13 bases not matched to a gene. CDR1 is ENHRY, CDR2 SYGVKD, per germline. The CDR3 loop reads CATSGVAGLHEQYF. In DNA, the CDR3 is TGTGCCACAAGTGGAGTAGCGGGATTGCACGAGCAGTACTTC.

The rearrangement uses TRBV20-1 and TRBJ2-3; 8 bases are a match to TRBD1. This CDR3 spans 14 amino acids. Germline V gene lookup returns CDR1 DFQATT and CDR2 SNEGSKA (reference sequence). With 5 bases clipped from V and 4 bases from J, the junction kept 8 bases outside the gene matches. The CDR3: CSAVPQGAPDTQYF. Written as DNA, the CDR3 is TGCAGTGCTGTCCCTCAGGGGGCTCCAGATACGCAGTATTTT.

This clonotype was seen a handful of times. CDR3 loop: CASSPSTEAGGSTDTQYF. DNA for the CDR3: TGTGCCAGCAGCCCGTCCACGGAGGCGGGGGGAAGCACAGATACGCAGTATTTT. The gene calls are TRBV4-2 and TRBJ2-3; 8 positions agree with TRBD2. Germline V lookup: CDR1 LGHNA, CDR2 YNFKEQ. This CDR3 is built from 18 residues. V shed 4 bases, J shed 0 bases, and the junction held 12 bases outside the gene matches.

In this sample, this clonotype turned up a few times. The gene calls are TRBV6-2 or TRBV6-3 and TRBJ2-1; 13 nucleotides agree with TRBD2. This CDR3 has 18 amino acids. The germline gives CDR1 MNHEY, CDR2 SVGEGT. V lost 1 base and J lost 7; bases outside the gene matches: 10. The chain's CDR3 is CASSYYQGLAGESNEQFF. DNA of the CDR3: TGTGCCAGCAGTTACTATCAAGGACTAGCGGGAGAATCAAATGAGCAGTTCTTC.

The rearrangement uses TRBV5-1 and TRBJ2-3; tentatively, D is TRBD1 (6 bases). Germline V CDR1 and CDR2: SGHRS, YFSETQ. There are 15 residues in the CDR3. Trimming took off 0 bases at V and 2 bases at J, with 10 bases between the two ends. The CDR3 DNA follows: TGCGCCAGCAGCTTGGATAGGGGGATCACAGATACGCAGTATTTT. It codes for CASSLDRGITDTQYF.

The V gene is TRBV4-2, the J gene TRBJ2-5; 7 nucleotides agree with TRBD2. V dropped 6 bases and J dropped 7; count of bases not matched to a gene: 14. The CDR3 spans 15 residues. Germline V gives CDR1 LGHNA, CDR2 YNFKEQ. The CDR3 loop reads CASRQSTTSGGTQYF. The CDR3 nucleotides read TGTGCCAGCAGACAATCAACTACCTCGGGGGGGACCCAGTACTTC.

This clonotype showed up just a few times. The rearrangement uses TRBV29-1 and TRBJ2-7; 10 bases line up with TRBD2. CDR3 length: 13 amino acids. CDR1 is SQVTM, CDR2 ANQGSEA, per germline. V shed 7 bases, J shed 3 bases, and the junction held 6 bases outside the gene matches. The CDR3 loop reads CSAGGTSVYEQYF. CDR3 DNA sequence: TGCAGCGCTGGTGGGACTAGCGTCTACGAGCAGTACTTC.

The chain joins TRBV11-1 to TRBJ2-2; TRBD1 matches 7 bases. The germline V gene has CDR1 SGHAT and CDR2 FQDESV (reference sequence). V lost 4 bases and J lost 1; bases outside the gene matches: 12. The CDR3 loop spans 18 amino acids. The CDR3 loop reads CASSSKRTSGGNTGELFF. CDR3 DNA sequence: TGTGCCAGCAGCTCGAAGAGGACCTCAGGGGGGAACACCGGGGAGCTGTTTTTT.

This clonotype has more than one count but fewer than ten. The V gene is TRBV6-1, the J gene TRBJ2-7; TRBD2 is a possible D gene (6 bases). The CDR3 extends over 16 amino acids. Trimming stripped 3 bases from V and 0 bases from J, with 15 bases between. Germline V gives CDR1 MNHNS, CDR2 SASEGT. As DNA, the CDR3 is TGTGCCAGCAGTGAGACGGGACTCCTCAACTCCTACGAGCAGTACTTC. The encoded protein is CASSETGLLNSYEQYF.